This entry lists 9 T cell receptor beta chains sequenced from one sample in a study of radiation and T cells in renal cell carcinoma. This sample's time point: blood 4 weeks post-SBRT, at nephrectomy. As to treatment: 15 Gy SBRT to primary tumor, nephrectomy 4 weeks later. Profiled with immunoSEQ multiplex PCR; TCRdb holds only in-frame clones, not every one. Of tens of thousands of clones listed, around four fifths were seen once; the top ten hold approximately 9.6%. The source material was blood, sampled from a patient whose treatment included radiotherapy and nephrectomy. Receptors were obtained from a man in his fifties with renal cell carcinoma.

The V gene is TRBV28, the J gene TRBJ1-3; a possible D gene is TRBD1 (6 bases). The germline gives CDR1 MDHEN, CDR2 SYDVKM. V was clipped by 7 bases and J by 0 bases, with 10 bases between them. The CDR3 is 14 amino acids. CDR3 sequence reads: CASNGTPSGNTIYF. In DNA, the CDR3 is TGTGCCAGCAATGGGACACCCTCTGGAAACACCATATATTTT.

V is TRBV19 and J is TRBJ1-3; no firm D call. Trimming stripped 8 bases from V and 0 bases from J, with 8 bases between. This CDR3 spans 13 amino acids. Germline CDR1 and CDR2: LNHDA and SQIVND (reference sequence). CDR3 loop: CASRPSSGNTIYF. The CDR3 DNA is TGTGCCAGTCGGCCAAGCTCTGGAAACACCATATATTTT.

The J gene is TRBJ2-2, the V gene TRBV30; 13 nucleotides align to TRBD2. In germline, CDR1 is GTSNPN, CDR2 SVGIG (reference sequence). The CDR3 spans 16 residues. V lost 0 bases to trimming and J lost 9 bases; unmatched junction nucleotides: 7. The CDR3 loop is CAWSVGTSGIVWELFF. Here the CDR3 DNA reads TGTGCCTGGAGTGTGGGGACTAGCGGGATAGTCTGGGAGCTGTTTTTT.

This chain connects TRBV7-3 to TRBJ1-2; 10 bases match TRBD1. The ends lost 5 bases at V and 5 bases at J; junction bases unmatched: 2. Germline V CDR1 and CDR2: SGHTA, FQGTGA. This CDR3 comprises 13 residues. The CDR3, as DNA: TGTGCCAGCAGCACGGGACAGGGGTATGGCTACACCTTC. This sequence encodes CASSTGQGYGYTF.

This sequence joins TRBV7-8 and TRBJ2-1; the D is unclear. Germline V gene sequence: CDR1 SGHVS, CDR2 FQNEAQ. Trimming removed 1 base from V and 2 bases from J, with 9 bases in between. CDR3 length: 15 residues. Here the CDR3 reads CASSLGTPPYNEQFF. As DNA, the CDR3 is TGTGCCAGCAGCTTAGGCACCCCCCCCTACAATGAGCAGTTCTTC.

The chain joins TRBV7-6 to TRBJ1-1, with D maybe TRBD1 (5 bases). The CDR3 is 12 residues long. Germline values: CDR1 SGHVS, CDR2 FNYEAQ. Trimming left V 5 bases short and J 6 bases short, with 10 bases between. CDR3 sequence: CASSPQGAEAFF. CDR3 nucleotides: TGTGCCAGCAGCCCCCAGGGAGCTGAAGCTTTCTTT.

CDR3 sequence (DNA): TGTGCCAGCAGTGAATATTTTCAGGGAAGCTACACCTTC. Its translation is CASSEYFQGSYTF. J is TRBJ1-2 and V is TRBV25-1, with D maybe TRBD1 (5 bases). Deletions cut 0 bases from V and 9 bases from J, with 11 bases between. The CDR3 covers 13 residues. The germline V gene has CDR1 MGHDK and CDR2 SYGVNS.

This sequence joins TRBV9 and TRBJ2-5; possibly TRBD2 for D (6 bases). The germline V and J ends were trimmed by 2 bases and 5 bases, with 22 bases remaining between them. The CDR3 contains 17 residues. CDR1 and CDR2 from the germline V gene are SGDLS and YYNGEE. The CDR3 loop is CASSVSGDVRMGETQYF. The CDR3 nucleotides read TGTGCCAGCAGCGTCTCGGGAGATGTCCGTATGGGGGAGACCCAGTACTTC. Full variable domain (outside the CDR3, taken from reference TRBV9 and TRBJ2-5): DSGVTQTPKHLITATGQRVTLRCSPRSGDLSVYWYQQSLDQGLQFLIQYYNGEERAKGNILERFSAQQFPDLHSELNLSSLELGDSALYFCASSVSGDVRMGETQYFGPGTRLLVL.

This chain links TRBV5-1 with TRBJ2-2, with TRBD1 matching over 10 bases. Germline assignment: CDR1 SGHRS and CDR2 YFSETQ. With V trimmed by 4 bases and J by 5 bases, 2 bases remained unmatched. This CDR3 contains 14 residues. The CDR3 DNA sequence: TGCGCCAGCAGCCGGGGACAGGGGACCGGGGAGCTGTTTTTT. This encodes CASSRGQGTGELFF.